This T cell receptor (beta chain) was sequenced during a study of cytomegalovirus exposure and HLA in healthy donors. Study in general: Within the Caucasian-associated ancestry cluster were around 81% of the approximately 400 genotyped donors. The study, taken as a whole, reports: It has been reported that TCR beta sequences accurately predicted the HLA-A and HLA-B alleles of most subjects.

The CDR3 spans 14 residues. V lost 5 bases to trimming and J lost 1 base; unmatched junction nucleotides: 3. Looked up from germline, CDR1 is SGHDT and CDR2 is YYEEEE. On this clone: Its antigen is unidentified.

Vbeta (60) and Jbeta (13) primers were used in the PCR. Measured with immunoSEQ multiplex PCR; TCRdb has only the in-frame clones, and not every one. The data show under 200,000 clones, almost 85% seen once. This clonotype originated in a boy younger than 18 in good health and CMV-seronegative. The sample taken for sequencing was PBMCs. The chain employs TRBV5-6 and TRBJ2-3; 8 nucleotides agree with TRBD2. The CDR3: CASSQLAGTDTQYF. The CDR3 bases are TGTGCCAGCAGTCAACTAGCGGGCACAGATACGCAGTATTTT.